Presented here are 12 T cell receptor beta chains from one specimen sequenced in a study of cytomegalovirus exposure and HLA in healthy donors. A multiplex PCR was run with 60 Vbeta primers and 13 Jbeta primers. Profiled with immunoSEQ multiplex PCR; TCRdb holds only in-frame clones, not every one. The data contain fewer than 150,000 clones, approximately 89% of them singletons. The sequencing input was PBMCs. These receptors were collected from a woman in her 30s in good health and CMV-seropositive.

The rearrangement links TRBV6-1 to TRBJ2-7; no firm D call. This CDR3 region has 11 residues. Germline loops: CDR1 MNHNS, CDR2 SASEGT. Deletions cut 1 base from V and 10 bases from J, with 8 bases between. The chain's CDR3 is CASSEGGRQYF. CDR3 bases: TGTGCCAGCAGTGAAGGAGGTAGACAGTACTTC.

This chain connects TRBV7-9 to TRBJ2-3; 7 nucleotides line up with TRBD2. This CDR3 spans 15 amino acids. Losses at the gene ends were 5 bases for V and 2 bases for J; bases not matched to a gene: 7. Germline CDR1 and CDR2: SEHNR and FQNEAQ (reference sequence). For the CDR3, the DNA is TGTGCCAGCAGCAAGACTAGCCACAACACAGATACGCAGTATTTT. Translating gives CASSKTSHNTDTQYF.

The chain is built from TRBV9 and TRBJ2-7; 9 bases align to TRBD1. This CDR3 region has 18 residues. The J segment lost 3 bases and the V segment lost 0 bases, leaving 13 bases of the junction unmatched. Germline values: CDR1 SGDLS, CDR2 YYNGEE. The DNA of the CDR3 is TGTGCCAGCAGCGTAGGGGGACAGGGTGGCGGTCAGAGCTACGAGCAGTACTTC. Encoded protein: CASSVGGQGGGQSYEQYF.

The chain recombines TRBV7-9 with TRBJ1-2, with a weak D call TRBD1 (6 bases). V lost 5 bases and J 7 bases, leaving 14 bases between the germline ends. The CDR3 has 13 amino acids. Per germline, CDR1 SEHNR and CDR2 FQNEAQ (reference sequence). This chain's CDR3 is CASSLPTDSGYTF. CDR3 nucleotides: TGTGCCAGCAGCCTCCCGACGGACAGTGGCTACACCTTC.

The rearrangement joins TRBV2 to TRBJ1-1; 7 bases are a match to TRBD1. Germline V CDR1 and CDR2: SNHLY, FYNNEI. V gave up 10 bases and J gave up 1 base; unmatched junction bases: 3. The CDR3 is 12 amino acids. The CDR3 protein is CATTGENTEAFF. The CDR3 DNA is TGTGCCACCACAGGGGAGAACACTGAAGCTTTCTTT.

The chain links TRBV7-2 to TRBJ2-7, with 7 bases matching TRBD2. Trimming at V came to 1 base and at J to 2 bases, leaving 5 bases not matched to a gene. This CDR3 has 15 residues. CDR1 is SGHTA, CDR2 FQGNSA, per germline. CDR3 bases: TGTGCCAGCAGCTTAGGGGGGGGTGCGGCCTACGAGCAGTACTTC. Its protein product is CASSLGGGAAYEQYF.

The V and J genes are TRBV15 and TRBJ2-3; 7 nucleotides agree with TRBD2. This CDR3 spans 15 amino acids. V lost 0 bases to trimming and J lost 2 bases; unmatched junction nucleotides: 2. The germline V gene has CDR1 LNHNV and CDR2 YYDKDF (reference sequence). Here the CDR3 DNA reads TGTGCCACCAGCAGAGATCTAGCGGTCACAGATACGCAGTATTTT. It codes for CATSRDLAVTDTQYF.

The chain employs TRBV9 and TRBJ2-7, with D possibly TRBD2 on 7 matching bases. V was trimmed by 3 bases and J by 6 bases, leaving 16 bases between them. CDR1 SGDLS and CDR2 YYNGEE come from the germline V gene. CDR3 length: 14 residues. The CDR3 sequence is CASSAGLGGAEQYF. In nucleotides, the CDR3 is TGTGCCAGCAGCGCTGGACTAGGGGGTGCCGAGCAGTACTTC.

The chain has TRBV14 and TRBJ2-1; 14 nucleotides agree with TRBD2. This CDR3 is 15 amino acids long. After removal of 4 bases from V and 7 bases from J, the junction contained 3 bases not matched to a gene. Germline values: CDR1 SGHDN, CDR2 FVKESK. The CDR3 nucleotides are TGTGCCAGCAGCCCGGGACTAGCGGGAGTTAATGAGCAGTTCTTC. Translation gives CASSPGLAGVNEQFF.

This chain connects TRBV6-5 to TRBJ1-6; weak D call: TRBD1 (5 bases). The length of the CDR3 is 13 residues. Germline V CDR1 and CDR2: MNHEY, SVGAGI. V lost 5 bases to trimming and J lost 9 bases, with 11 bases between them. The CDR3 coding sequence is TGTGCCAGCAGTAACATACAGGCTTCACCCCTCCACTTT. Protein sequence: CASSNIQASPLHF.

This clone was detected only a few times. The genes are TRBV6-5 and TRBJ2-7; D unresolved. With 4 bases removed from V and 0 bases from J, the gap between germline ends came to 7 bases. There are 13 residues in the CDR3. Looked up from germline, CDR1 is MNHEY and CDR2 is SVGAGI. CDR3 DNA: TGTGCCAGCAGTTTCGGTAGCTCCTACGAGCAGTACTTC. It yields the protein CASSFGSSYEQYF.

V and J are TRBV6-1 and TRBJ2-7; D gene unclear. CDR3 length equals 13 residues. Germline-derived CDR1 and CDR2 are MNHNS and SASEGT. V was cut by 11 bases and J by 3 bases, with 17 bases left in between. This chain's CDR3 is CAGRNGGSYEQYF. In DNA, the CDR3 is TGTGCCGGCCGCAATGGCGGCAGCTACGAGCAGTACTTC.